This T cell receptor (beta chain) was identified during a study of human T cells and chemical hapten exposure (dated by TCRdb to the early 2020s). As for the study more broadly: For sensitization, 2% DPC in acetone was applied to a 2 cm by 2 cm area of upper inner arm skin. In alopecia patients, the study followed how the peripheral blood TCR repertoire changed in vivo over primary and secondary sensitization to diphenylcyclopropenone (DPC), a hapten. Around 29 alopecia patients provided blood for TCR sequencing at one to four time points (pre-sensitization, 2, 6 and 24 weeks). Patch testing was performed on the upper back with Finn chambers containing 0.01% DPC, and the patch tests were scored after 6 days according to International Contact Dermatitis Research Group standards. Blood samples were taken from patients before sensitization (week 0) and at 2, 6 and about 24 weeks after DPC sensitization. Most of the patients in the cohort were female, and the cohort covered alopecia areata with under or over 50% scalp involvement, alopecia totalis and alopecia universalis. Patients additionally received weekly therapeutic DPC doses to the scalp throughout the approximately 24-week study period. The libraries were sequenced as a pool, and the TCR yield per sample differed mostly because of small variations in library volumes within the pool.

Libraries were prepared through RACE. Reads for this sample came from a NextSeq 500. During library preparation, unique molecular identifiers were attached to individual cDNA molecules so that TCRs could be counted quantitatively and reproducibly. Both TCR alpha and TCR beta chains were sequenced from each blood RNA sample. From the authors' description of their analysis: Samples had a median of 95,638 TCRs, with a range from about 23,224 to 690,600. The Decombinator software suite was used to annotate the V, J and CDR3 of the TCR reads. For the PS versus PT1 abundance plots, all samples were subsampled to the same number of TCRs (28,000). Expanded TCRs were defined as absent before sensitization and observed at least eight times at the 2-week time point. TCRdb took the public reads, trimmed them with fastp at Q25, ran MiXCR for clone calling and kept in-frame beta chains. CDR3 protein duplicates are merged, each entry listing the most common genes and DNA. TCRdb's processing, not the study's, gives the V and J calls here. The sample records over 70,000 distinct CDR3 sequences, roughly a tenth of which are singletons. 1% to 1.2% of the sample is taken by the ten largest.

The sample's time point label, decoded: patch test 3, about 24 weeks after DPC sensitization. Reading the label with the study, this specimen's treatment or condition is: therapeutic diphenylcyclopropenone sensitization with weekly scalp DPC. At each patch-test visit, blood was drawn before the patch test was applied. Patients were eligible if aged 18 to 70, diagnosed with alopecia and judged suitable for DPC therapy, and pregnant patients were excluded. Total RNA was isolated from unfractionated whole blood collected in Tempus Blood RNA tubes. Points on this clonotype: No cognate antigen has been identified for it. Per-base quality was not reported, and no clone a single base away is much larger than it.

Here is what the overall study found, with its caveats: All patients had alopecia, a presumed autoimmune disease, so their immune response might differ from that of healthy individuals. Significantly more large CDR3 similarity clusters were formed by expanded TCRs than by pre-sensitization or healthy control sets, consistent with antigen-driven responses. The number of TCRs above 1 in 1000 frequency did not change with DPC sensitization; there was no evidence of global repertoire structure alterations. Repeated subsampling changed both the strength of the expansion versus patch-test correlation and the threshold at which the correlation became significant. A positive correlation was found between the number of PT1 expanded TCRs and patch test score, with significance reached at thresholds 8, 16 and 32 but not 4.

After removal of 4 bases from V and 6 bases from J, the junction retains 7 bases not matched to a gene. The CDR3 contains 15 residues, cysteine and phenylalanine counted. Just the 45-base CDR3 DNA is kept, in frame starting at base 1. CDR1 and CDR2, looked up from the germline V gene (reference sequence), are SEHNR and FQNEAQ. The sequencing used whole blood, collected in connection with sensitization to the hapten diphenylcyclopropenone (DPC). This clonotype was sampled from a woman in her twenties or thirties with alopecia areata. Some clones in this sample may be carry-over from other donors' samples. This chain joins TRBV7-9 to TRBJ2-1; TRBD2 agrees with 9 junctional bases. Here is the DNA: TGTGCCAGCAGCTCTCCGGGACTAGCAACCAATGAGCAGTTCTTC. Its protein is CASSSPGLATNEQFF. Supplemented by the reference TRBV7-9 and TRBJ2-1 proteins around the CDR3, the complete variable domain is DTGVSQNPRHKITKRGQNVTFRCDPISEHNRLYWYRQTLGQGPEFLTYFQNEAQLEKSRLLSDRFSAERPKGSFSTLEIQRTEQGDSAMYLCASSSPGLATNEQFFGPGTRLTVL.